The 9 T cell receptor beta chains given below trace back to one sample, sequenced in a study of blood T cell repertoires in COVID-19 (dated by TCRdb to 2018 to 2021). Library generation was performed with the immunoSEQ multiplex PCR assay. The table comes from immuneACCESS by way of TCRdb, which keeps in-frame sequences with V and J called. Part of the clones is missing from these tables; in studies checked, under half for an unresolved V gene and the rest for unknown reasons. The sample table contains 45,000 to 55,000 clones; only one count was recorded for over 70% of them. The ten biggest clones cover 3.5% of the sample. What was sequenced was peripheral blood. These receptors were taken from a human donor in a cohort sampled during active COVID-19.

The V gene is TRBV11-2, the J gene TRBJ2-2; D gene uncertain. Per the germline V gene, CDR1 is SGHAT and CDR2 is FQNNGV. The CDR3 spans 15 residues. Trimming left V 1 base short and J 7 bases short, with 13 bases between. For the CDR3, the DNA is TGTGCCAGCAGCTTAGCCAGAGGAAAGGACGGGGAGCTGTTTTTT. Its translation is CASSLARGKDGELFF.

This chain connects TRBV21-1 to TRBJ1-5; the table's D call of TRBD1 was not tested on the DNA. TRBV21-1 is classified as a pseudogene. The CDR3 consists of 14 residues. This CDR3 reads CASSMKGTNQPQHF. CDR3 sequence (DNA): TGTGCCAGCAGCATGAAAGGGACAAATCAGCCCCAGCATTTT.

The chain carries TRBV11-3 and TRBJ2-5; TRBD2 agrees at 9 bases. V shed 1 base and J 5 bases; nucleotides not matched to a gene: 5. Germline-derived CDR1 and CDR2 are SGHNT and YENEEA. CDR3 length: 15 residues. The CDR3 nucleotides are TGTGCCAGCAGCTTAGGGGGACTAGCTACTGAGACCCAGTACTTC. Encoded protein: CASSLGGLATETQYF. Filled out from reference TRBV11-3 and TRBJ2-5, the complete variable domain reads EAGVVQSPRYKIIEKKQPVAFWCNPISGHNTLYWYLQNLGQGPELLIRYENEEAVDDSQLPKDRFSAERLKGVDSTLKIQPAELGDSAVYLCASSLGGLATETQYFGPGTRLLVL.

The CDR3 protein is CASSQTQGPGANVLTF. CDR3 coding DNA: TGTGCCAGCTCCCAAACACAGGGCCCTGGGGCCAACGTCCTGACTTTC. V is TRBV18 and J is TRBJ2-6; weak D call: TRBD1 (6 bases). There are 16 residues in the CDR3. Trimming removed 6 bases from V and 2 bases from J, with 14 bases in between. CDR1 is KGHSH and CDR2 is LQKENI in the germline V gene.

This sequence joins TRBV28 and TRBJ2-2; the match to TRBD1 covers 7 bases. Germline V gene lookup returns CDR1 MDHEN and CDR2 SYDVKM. V lost 6 bases and J lost 6; bases outside the gene matches: 10. The CDR3 has 15 amino acids. CDR3 sequence reads: CASREQGRASGELFF. The CDR3 bases are TGTGCCAGCAGAGAACAGGGGCGCGCGTCCGGGGAGCTGTTTTTT.

V usage is TRBV2 and J usage is TRBJ2-3; no firm D call. CDR3 length equals 13 residues. V lost 8 bases, J lost 4 bases, and 13 bases lay in between. Germline loops: CDR1 SNHLY, CDR2 FYNNEI. In DNA, the CDR3 is TGTGCCAGCGTCCCCACCAGGTCAGATACGCAGTATTTT. Translated: CASVPTRSDTQYF.

The chain has TRBV19 and TRBJ2-7; the D is unclear. The CDR3 is 13 residues long. In germline, CDR1 is LNHDA, CDR2 SQIVND (reference sequence). V gave up 7 bases and J gave up 0 bases, with 10 bases separating them. The CDR3 DNA follows: TGTGCCAGTATGTCCACGAGCTCCTACGAGCAGTACTTC. This sequence encodes CASMSTSSYEQYF.

This chain joins TRBV6-1 and TRBJ2-6; D may be TRBD2 (6 bases). Germline V gene data show CDR1 as MNHNS and CDR2 as SASEGT. With 4 bases removed from V and 0 bases from J, the gap between germline ends came to 16 bases. CDR3 size: 18 residues. The CDR3 nucleotides read TGTGCCAGCAGTGTCGGGGGAATTCGATTCTCTGGGGCCAACGTCCTGACTTTC. Its protein is CASSVGGIRFSGANVLTF.

The chain joins TRBV6-4 to TRBJ2-1; 9 nucleotides agree with TRBD2. Losses at the gene ends were 3 bases for V and 5 bases for J; bases not matched to a gene: 5. The CDR3 runs to 15 residues. CDR1 is MRHNA, CDR2 SNTAGT, per germline. CDR3 residues: CASSEASGTHNEQFF. The CDR3 DNA reads as TGTGCCAGCAGTGAGGCTAGCGGGACCCACAATGAGCAGTTCTTC.